The 17 T cell receptor beta chains below come from one sample, sequenced in a study of shared clonotypes between healthy human individuals. Libraries were prepared by immunoSEQ multiplex PCR; TCRdb keeps only in-frame clonotypes and omits some of them. Among 600,000 to 750,000 clones listed, 55% to 75% were seen once. Sequences were obtained from memory CD4+ T cells sorted from blood. Stated subset: CD45RA-negative fraction. Source of these receptors: a woman under 40 in good health.

This chain's CDR3 is CSASQGEKAFF. As DNA, the CDR3 is TGCAGTGCTAGTCAGGGGGAGAAAGCTTTCTTT. This chain uses TRBV20-1 with TRBJ1-1; 7 bases agree with TRBD1. The J segment lost 9 bases and the V segment lost 3 bases, leaving 4 bases of the junction unmatched. Germline values: CDR1 DFQATT, CDR2 SNEGSKA (reference sequence). The CDR3 length is 11 residues.

The chain joins TRBV29-1 to TRBJ2-1; unclear D gene. Trimming stripped 7 bases from V and 3 bases from J, with 13 bases between. The germline V gene encodes CDR1 SQVTM and CDR2 ANQGSEA. The CDR3 runs to 13 residues. This CDR3 is CSATDESYNEQFF. The CDR3, as DNA: TGCAGCGCAACAGACGAAAGCTACAATGAGCAGTTCTTC.

The chain links TRBV6-1 to TRBJ2-2; 11 bases are a match to TRBD2. The length of the CDR3 is 14 residues. Losses at the gene ends were 4 bases for V and 9 bases for J; bases not matched to a gene: 4. Germline CDR1 MNHNS, CDR2 SASEGT. CDR3 sequence reads: CASSGLAGLWELFF. The CDR3 DNA reads TGTGCCAGCAGTGGACTAGCGGGATTGTGGGAGCTGTTTTTT.

The chain combines TRBV7-8 with TRBJ2-1; 11 positions agree with TRBD1. The CDR3 runs 14 residues. V shed 5 bases, J shed 9 bases, and the junction held 6 bases outside the gene matches. CDR1 SGHVS and CDR2 FQNEAQ come from the germline V gene. In DNA, the CDR3 is TGTGCCAGCAGCGCCAGGACAGGGGGCGGTGAGCAGTTCTTC. Amino acid sequence: CASSARTGGGEQFF.

The rearrangement uses TRBV7-8 and TRBJ2-1, with D unresolved. Germline CDR1 SGHVS, CDR2 FQNEAQ. The V and J ends lost 4 bases and 2 bases respectively, with 6 bases between them. There are 13 residues in the CDR3. CDR3 nucleotide sequence: TGTGCCAGCAGCTCCATCCCCTACAATGAGCAGTTCTTC. This translates into CASSSIPYNEQFF.

This clone was counted only a few times. A read error may account for a junction end that differs from germline. CDR3 nucleotides: TGTGCCAGCATTTTAAGACTAGCGGAGGGCGAGCAGTACTTC. Amino acid sequence: CASILRLAEGEQYF. The chain carries TRBV28 and TRBJ2-7; 9 bases line up with TRBD2. The CDR3 extends over 14 amino acids. Germline CDR1 and CDR2: MDHEN and SYDVKM.

This CDR3 reads CASSLVPLAGGGETQYF. The CDR3 nucleotides read TGTGCCAGCAGCTTGGTACCCCTAGCGGGAGGGGGCGAGACCCAGTACTTC. The chain uses TRBV5-8 and TRBJ2-5, with 12 bases that match TRBD2. Germline CDR1 and CDR2: SGHTS and YDEGEE. This CDR3 has 17 residues. V lost 0 bases and J lost 5; bases outside the gene matches: 8.

The chain recombines TRBV5-5 with TRBJ1-4; tentative D call: TRBD1 (6 bases). CDR1 SGHKS and CDR2 YYEKEE come from the germline V gene (reference sequence). V lost 4 bases and J 0 bases, leaving 13 bases between the germline ends. The CDR3 is made up of 16 amino acids. CDR3 nucleotides: TGTGCCAGCAGCCTTTACCGACAGGCAACTAATGAAAAACTGTTTTTT. Protein sequence: CASSLYRQATNEKLFF.

This sequence joins TRBV7-8 and TRBJ1-1; 10 bases are shared with TRBD1. The CDR3 consists of 15 residues. Trimming at V came to 5 bases and at J to 7 bases, leaving 10 bases not matched to a gene. Germline-derived CDR1 and CDR2 are SGHVS and FQNEAQ. The CDR3 reads CASSLYDRGLGEAFF. The CDR3 nucleotides read TGTGCCAGCAGCCTCTACGACAGGGGGCTTGGTGAAGCTTTCTTT.

There are a few counts of this clone. The genes are TRBV15 and TRBJ1-1; possible D gene TRBD1, 6 bases. The CDR3 is 15 residues long. V dropped 0 bases and J dropped 4 bases, with 12 bases sitting between them. CDR1 and CDR2 (germline): LNHNV, YYDKDF (reference sequence). DNA of the CDR3: TGTGCCACCAGCAGAGATTTGGGGGGGCTCACTGAAGCTTTCTTT. Encoded protein: CATSRDLGGLTEAFF.

This clone was detected only a few times. Other nucleotide sequences in the sample specify the same CDR3. The chain uses TRBV5-1 and TRBJ2-1, with D possibly being TRBD2 (6 bases). The CDR3 totals 15 residues. Germline CDR1 SGHRS, CDR2 YFSETQ. With 4 bases removed from V and 0 bases from J, the gap between germline ends came to 11 bases. This CDR3 is CASSLSSGSYNEQFF. Written as DNA, the CDR3 is TGCGCCAGCAGCCTAAGTAGCGGCTCCTACAATGAGCAGTTCTTC. The full variable domain, with the rest looked up from reference TRBV5-1 and TRBJ2-1, is KAGVTQTPRYLIKTRGQQVTLSCSPISGHRSVSWYQQTPGQGLQFLFEYFSETQRNKGNFPGRFSGRQFSNSRSEMNVSTLELGDSALYLCASSLSSGSYNEQFFGPGTRLTVL.

The chain links TRBV10-1 to TRBJ2-7, with 11 bases identical to TRBD2. The CDR3 runs to 15 residues. The J segment lost 2 bases and the V segment lost 8 bases, leaving 8 bases of the junction unmatched. Germline CDR1 is WNHNN and CDR2 is SYGVQD (reference sequence). Here the CDR3 DNA reads TGCGCCAGCCAAGCCGGGACTAGCGGCACCTACGAGCAGTACTTC. Translation: CASQAGTSGTYEQYF.

V gene TRBV2 combines with J gene TRBJ1-3; D unclear. This CDR3 contains 13 residues. Trimming stripped 5 bases from V and 3 bases from J, with 8 bases between. CDR1 and CDR2 from the germline V gene are SNHLY and FYNNEI. CDR3 sequence reads: CASSSVGGNTIYF. As DNA, the CDR3 is TGTGCCAGCAGTTCGGTGGGTGGAAACACCATATATTTT.

This chain uses TRBV19 with TRBJ2-2; 9 nucleotides agree with TRBD1. The J segment lost 5 bases and the V segment lost 7 bases, leaving 8 bases of the junction unmatched. CDR3 length equals 15 residues. Germline V CDR1 and CDR2: LNHDA, SQIVND (reference sequence). For the CDR3, the DNA is TGTGCCAGTATCCGGGACAGGGCAGGGACCGGGGAGCTGTTTTTT. It yields the protein CASIRDRAGTGELFF. The full variable domain, its missing parts supplied by reference TRBV19 and TRBJ2-2, is DGGITQSPKYLFRKEGQNVTLSCEQNLNHDAMYWYRQDPGQGLRLIYYSQIVNDFQKGDIAEGYSVSREKKESFPLTVTSAQKNPTAFYLCASIRDRAGTGELFFGEGSRLTVL.

The rearrangement links TRBV28 to TRBJ2-3; D remains ambiguous. The ends were cut back, 5 bases at V and 2 bases at J, with 5 bases in the middle. This CDR3 contains 12 residues. Germline V gene data show CDR1 as MDHEN and CDR2 as SYDVKM. CDR3 loop: CASSGYTDTQYF. For the CDR3, the DNA is TGTGCCAGCAGTGGGTACACAGATACGCAGTATTTT.

The chain recombines TRBV30 with TRBJ1-1, with D unresolved. With 2 bases removed from V and 1 base from J, the gap between germline ends came to 5 bases. The CDR3 consists of 12 residues. Germline loops: CDR1 GTSNPN, CDR2 SVGIG (reference sequence). This CDR3 is CAWSRENTEAFF. The CDR3 bases are TGTGCCTGGAGTAGGGAGAACACTGAAGCTTTCTTT.

The gene calls are TRBV18 and TRBJ2-7; TRBD1 might be the D (6 bases). Germline CDR1 and CDR2: KGHSH and LQKENI. Trimming took off 3 bases at V and 1 base at J, with 10 bases between the two ends. The CDR3 runs to 14 residues. Here the CDR3 reads CASSPPTGSYEQYF. The CDR3 DNA reads TGTGCCAGCTCACCGCCCACAGGGTCCTACGAGCAGTACTTC.